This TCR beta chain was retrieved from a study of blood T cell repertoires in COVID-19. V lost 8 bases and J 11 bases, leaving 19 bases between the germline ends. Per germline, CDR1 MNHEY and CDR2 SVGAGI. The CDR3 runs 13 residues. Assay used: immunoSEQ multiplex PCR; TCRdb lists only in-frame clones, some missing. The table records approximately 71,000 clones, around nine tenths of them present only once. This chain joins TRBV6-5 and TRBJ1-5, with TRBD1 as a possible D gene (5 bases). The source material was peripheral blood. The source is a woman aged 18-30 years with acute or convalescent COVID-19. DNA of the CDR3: TGTGCCAGCGATCCGACAGTGGGATGGTCCCAGCATTTT. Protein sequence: CASDPTVGWSQHF.